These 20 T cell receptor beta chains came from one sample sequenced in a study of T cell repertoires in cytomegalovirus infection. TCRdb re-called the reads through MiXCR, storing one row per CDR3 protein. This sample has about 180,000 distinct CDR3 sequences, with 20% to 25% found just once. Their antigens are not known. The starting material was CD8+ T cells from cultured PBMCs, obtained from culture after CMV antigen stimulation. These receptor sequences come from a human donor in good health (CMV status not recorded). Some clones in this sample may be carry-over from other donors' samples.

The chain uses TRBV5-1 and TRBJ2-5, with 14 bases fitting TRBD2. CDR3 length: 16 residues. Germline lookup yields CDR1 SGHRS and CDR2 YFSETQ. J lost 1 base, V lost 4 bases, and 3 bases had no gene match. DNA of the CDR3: TGCGCCAGCAGCCCAGGACTAGCGGGGGGCCAAGAGACCCAGTACTTC. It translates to CASSPGLAGGQETQYF.

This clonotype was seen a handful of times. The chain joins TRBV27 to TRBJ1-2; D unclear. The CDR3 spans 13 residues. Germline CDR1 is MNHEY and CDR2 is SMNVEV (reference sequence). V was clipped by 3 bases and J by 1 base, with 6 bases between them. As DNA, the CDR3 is TGTGCCAGCAGTTTGGGCCTTAACTATGGCTACACCTTC. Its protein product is CASSLGLNYGYTF.

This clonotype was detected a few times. CDR3 nucleotide sequence: TGTGCCAGTAGTACGATAGCGGGGGGGAGCTCCTACAATGAGCAGTTCTTC. Amino acid sequence: CASSTIAGGSSYNEQFF. The chain has TRBV19 and TRBJ2-1; 11 nucleotides agree with TRBD2. The trim removed 4 bases at V and 0 bases at J, leaving 5 bases unmatched. Germline CDR1 and CDR2: LNHDA and SQIVND (reference sequence). The CDR3 is 17 residues long.

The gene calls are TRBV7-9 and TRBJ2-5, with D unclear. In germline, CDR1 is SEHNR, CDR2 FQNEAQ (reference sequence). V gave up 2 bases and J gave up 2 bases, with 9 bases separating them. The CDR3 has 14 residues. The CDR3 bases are TGTGCCAGCAGCTTAAAGGCAGGACAAGAGACCCAGTACTTC. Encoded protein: CASSLKAGQETQYF.

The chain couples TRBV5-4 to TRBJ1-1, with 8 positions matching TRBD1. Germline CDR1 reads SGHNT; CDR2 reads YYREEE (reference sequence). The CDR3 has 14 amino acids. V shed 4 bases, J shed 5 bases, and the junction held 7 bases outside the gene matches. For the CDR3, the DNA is TGTGCCAGCAGCCTGACAGGGGAGGAAACTGAAGCTTTCTTT. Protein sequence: CASSLTGEETEAFF.

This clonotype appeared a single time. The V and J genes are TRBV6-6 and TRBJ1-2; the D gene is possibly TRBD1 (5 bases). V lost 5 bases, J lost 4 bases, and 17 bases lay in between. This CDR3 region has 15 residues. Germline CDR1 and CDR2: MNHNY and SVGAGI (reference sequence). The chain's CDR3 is CASSESRRQIYGYTF. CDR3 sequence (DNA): TGTGCCAGCAGTGAATCGAGGAGACAGATCTATGGCTACACCTTC.

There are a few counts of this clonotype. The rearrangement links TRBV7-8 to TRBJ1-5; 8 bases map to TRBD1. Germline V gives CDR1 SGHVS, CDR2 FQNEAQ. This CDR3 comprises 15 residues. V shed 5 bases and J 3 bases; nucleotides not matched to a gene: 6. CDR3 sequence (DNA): TGTGCCAGCAGCCCACAGGGGGGAACCAATCAGCCCCAGCATTTT. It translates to CASSPQGGTNQPQHF.

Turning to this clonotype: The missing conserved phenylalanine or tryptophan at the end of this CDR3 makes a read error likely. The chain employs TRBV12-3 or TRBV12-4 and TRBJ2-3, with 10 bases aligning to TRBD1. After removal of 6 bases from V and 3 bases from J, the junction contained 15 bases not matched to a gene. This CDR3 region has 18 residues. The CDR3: CASRVTGTGAFLTDTQYL. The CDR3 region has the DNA TGTGCCAGCAGGGTAACCGGGACAGGGGCCTTCCTGACAGATACGCAGTATTTA.

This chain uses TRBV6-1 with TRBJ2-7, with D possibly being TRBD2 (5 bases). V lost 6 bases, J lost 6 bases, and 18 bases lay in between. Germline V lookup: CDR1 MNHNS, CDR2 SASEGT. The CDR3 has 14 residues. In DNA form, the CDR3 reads TGTGCCAGCAGCCCCGTTGGAGGACGCGGCGAGCAGTACTTC. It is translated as CASSPVGGRGEQYF.

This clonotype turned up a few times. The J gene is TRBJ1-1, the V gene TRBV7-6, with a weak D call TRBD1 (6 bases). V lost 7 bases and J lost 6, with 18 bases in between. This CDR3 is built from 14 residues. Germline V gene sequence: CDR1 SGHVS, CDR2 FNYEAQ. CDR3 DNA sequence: TGTGCCAGCACCGCTGACAGGACCCGCGCTGAAGCTTTCTTT. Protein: CASTADRTRAEAFF.

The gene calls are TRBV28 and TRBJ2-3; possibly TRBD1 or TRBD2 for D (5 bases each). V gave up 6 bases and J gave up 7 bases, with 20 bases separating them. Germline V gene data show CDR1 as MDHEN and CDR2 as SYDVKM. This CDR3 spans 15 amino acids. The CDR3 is CASSLGVTPRNTQYF. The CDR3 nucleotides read TGTGCCAGCAGCTTGGGGGTCACCCCCCGAAATACGCAGTATTTT.

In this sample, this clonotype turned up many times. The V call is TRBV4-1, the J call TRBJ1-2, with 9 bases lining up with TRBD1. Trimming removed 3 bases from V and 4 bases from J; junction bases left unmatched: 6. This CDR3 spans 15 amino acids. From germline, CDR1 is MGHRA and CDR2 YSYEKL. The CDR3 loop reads CASSQGDRAAYGYTF. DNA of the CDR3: TGCGCCAGCAGCCAGGGGGACAGGGCGGCCTATGGCTACACCTTC.

CDR3 sequence: CASSQERGGAPYNEQFF. CDR3 coding DNA: TGCGCCAGCAGCCAAGAGCGGGGGGGCGCCCCCTACAATGAGCAGTTCTTC. The V and J genes are TRBV4-1 and TRBJ2-1, with 9 bases matching TRBD2. In germline, CDR1 is MGHRA, CDR2 YSYEKL. This CDR3 region has 17 residues. Unmatched junction bases numbered 5, after V lost 0 bases and J lost 2 bases.

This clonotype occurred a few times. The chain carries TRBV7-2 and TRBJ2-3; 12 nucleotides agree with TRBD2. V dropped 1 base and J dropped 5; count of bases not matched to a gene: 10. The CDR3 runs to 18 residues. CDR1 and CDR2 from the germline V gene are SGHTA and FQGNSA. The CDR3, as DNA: TGTGCCAGCAGCTTAGAGGTGCCTAGCGGGGGGGCAGAAGATACGCAGTATTTT. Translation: CASSLEVPSGGAEDTQYF.

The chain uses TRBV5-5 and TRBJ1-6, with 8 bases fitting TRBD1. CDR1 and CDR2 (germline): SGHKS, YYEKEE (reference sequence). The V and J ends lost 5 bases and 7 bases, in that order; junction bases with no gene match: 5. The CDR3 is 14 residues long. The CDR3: CASRFNRGNSPLHF. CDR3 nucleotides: TGTGCCAGCAGATTTAACAGGGGGAATTCACCCCTCCACTTT.

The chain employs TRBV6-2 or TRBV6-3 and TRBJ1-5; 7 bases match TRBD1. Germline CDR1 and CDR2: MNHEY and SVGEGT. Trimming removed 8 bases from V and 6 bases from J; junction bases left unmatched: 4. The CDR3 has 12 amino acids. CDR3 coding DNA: TGTGCCAGCCGAGGGGGCGGTCAGCCCCAGCATTTT. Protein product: CASRGGGQPQHF.

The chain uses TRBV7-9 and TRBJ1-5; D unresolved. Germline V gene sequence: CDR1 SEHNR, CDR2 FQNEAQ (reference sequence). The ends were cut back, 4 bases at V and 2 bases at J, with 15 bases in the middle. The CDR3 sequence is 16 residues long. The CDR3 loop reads CASSSYSEKGNQPQHF. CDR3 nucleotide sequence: TGTGCCAGCAGCTCATACAGCGAAAAAGGCAATCAGCCCCAGCATTTT.

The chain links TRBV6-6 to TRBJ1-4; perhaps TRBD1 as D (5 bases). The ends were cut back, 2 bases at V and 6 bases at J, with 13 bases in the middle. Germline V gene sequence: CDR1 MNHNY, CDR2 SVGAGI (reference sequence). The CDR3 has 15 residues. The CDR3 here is CASSYAGGYDEKLFF. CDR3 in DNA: TGTGCCAGCAGTTACGCCGGGGGATATGATGAAAAACTGTTTTTT.

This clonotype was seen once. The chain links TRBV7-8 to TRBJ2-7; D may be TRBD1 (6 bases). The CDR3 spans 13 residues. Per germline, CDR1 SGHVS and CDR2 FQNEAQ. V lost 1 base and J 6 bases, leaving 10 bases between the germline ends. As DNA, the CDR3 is TGTGCCAGCAGCTTAGTACAGGGCTCCGAGCAGTACTTC. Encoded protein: CASSLVQGSEQYF.

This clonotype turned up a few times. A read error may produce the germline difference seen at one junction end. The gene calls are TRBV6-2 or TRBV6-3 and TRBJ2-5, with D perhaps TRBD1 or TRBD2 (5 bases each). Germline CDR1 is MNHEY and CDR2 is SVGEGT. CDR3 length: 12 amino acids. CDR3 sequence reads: CASSYLSGTAIF. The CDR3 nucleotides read TGTGCCAGCAGTTACTTATCCGGGACCGCGATCTTC.